One sample yielded the 32 T cell receptor beta chains listed below, sequenced in a study of shared clonotypes between healthy human individuals. Positive CCR7 selection of CD45RO-negative cells yielded the naive CD8 cells, and terminally differentiated effector memory CD45RA+ cells were excluded. Generated by immunoSEQ multiplex PCR, the TCRdb table keeps only in-frame clones and is missing some. Of around 1.9 million clones detected, 93% appear once; the ten largest clones hold approximately 1.7%. Sequencing used naive CD8+ T cells from PBMCs. The receptor set was obtained from a man in his late teens or twenties in good health. Some clones in this sample may be carry-over from other donors' samples.

The chain uses TRBV5-6 and TRBJ2-3; tentatively, D is TRBD1 (6 bases). Between the trimmed V and J ends, which lost 0 bases and 6 bases, there was a span of 20 bases. Germline-derived CDR1 and CDR2 are SGHDT and YYEEEE. The CDR3 is made up of 17 amino acids. The CDR3 spells CASSLEDSLRTGDTQYF. The CDR3 coding sequence is TGTGCCAGCAGCTTGGAAGACAGCCTACGCACAGGGGATACGCAGTATTTT.

The rearrangement joins TRBV9 to TRBJ2-3; D gene unclear. This CDR3 comprises 14 residues. The V gene's germline CDR1 is SGDLS and CDR2 YYNGEE. Trimming shortened V by 1 base and J by 6 bases, and 12 bases separated the two germline ends. CDR3 sequence reads: CASSVTTLRDTQYF. DNA of the CDR3: TGTGCCAGCAGCGTAACTACACTTCGGGATACGCAGTATTTT.

V gene TRBV11-2 combines with J gene TRBJ1-5; 10 nucleotides agree with TRBD1. Trimming at V came to 5 bases and at J to 4 bases, leaving 5 bases not matched to a gene. The CDR3 is 15 amino acids. Germline lookup yields CDR1 SGHAT and CDR2 FQNNGV. The CDR3 nucleotides read TGTGCCAGCAGCGCCGGGACAGGGGTTAATCAGCCCCAGCATTTT. Translated, it gives CASSAGTGVNQPQHF.

This clone is a singleton in its sample. This sequence joins TRBV27 and TRBJ2-3, with 14 bases matching TRBD2. Germline-derived CDR1 and CDR2 are MNHEY and SMNVEV (reference sequence). J lost 3 bases, V lost 3 bases, and 8 bases had no gene match. This CDR3 is 18 amino acids long. The CDR3 DNA reads as TGTGCCAGCAGTTTGCTGGGGACTAGCGGGAGCGGGACAGATACGCAGTATTTT. Amino acid sequence: CASSLLGTSGSGTDTQYF.

The chain's CDR3 is CASSVESRAYEQYF. The CDR3 DNA reads TGTGCCAGCAGCGTAGAATCCAGGGCCTACGAGCAGTACTTC. V gene TRBV9 combines with J gene TRBJ2-7, with D maybe TRBD1 (5 bases). Trimming pared 0 bases from V and 2 bases from J, leaving 9 bases between. Germline lookup yields CDR1 SGDLS and CDR2 YYNGEE. This CDR3 region has 14 residues.

The gene calls are TRBV5-1 and TRBJ1-2, with 8 bases identical to TRBD1. Trimming cost V 6 bases and J 4 bases; bases outside gene matches: 14. CDR1 is SGHRS and CDR2 is YFSETQ in the germline V gene. The CDR3 has 16 amino acids. Here the CDR3 reads CASTFFLDREAYGYTF. DNA for the CDR3: TGCGCCAGCACCTTTTTCCTGGACAGGGAGGCCTATGGCTACACCTTC.

The J gene is TRBJ1-1, the V gene TRBV30; possibly TRBD1 for D (5 bases). Trimming took off 0 bases at V and 0 bases at J, with 11 bases between the two ends. From germline, CDR1 is GTSNPN and CDR2 SVGIG (reference sequence). The CDR3 runs to 15 residues. The CDR3: CAWSVLGTMNTEAFF. DNA for the CDR3: TGTGCCTGGAGTGTACTGGGGACCATGAACACTGAAGCTTTCTTT.

J is TRBJ1-1 and V is TRBV28, with a possible D match to TRBD1 (6 bases). The CDR3 extends over 12 amino acids. Germline V gene lookup returns CDR1 MDHEN and CDR2 SYDVKM. Trimming shortened V by 6 bases and J by 5 bases, and 10 bases separated the two germline ends. This chain's CDR3 is CASRQGTTEAFF. CDR3 nucleotides: TGTGCCAGCAGACAGGGAACAACTGAAGCTTTCTTT.

V is TRBV6-6 and J is TRBJ1-1; D not certain. V lost 3 bases and J 3 bases, leaving 11 bases between the germline ends. Germline V gives CDR1 MNHNY, CDR2 SVGAGI (reference sequence). The CDR3 spans 14 residues. Written as DNA, the CDR3 is TGTGCCAGCAGTTATCTGGGATGGGACACTGAAGCTTTCTTT. It yields the protein CASSYLGWDTEAFF.

The V gene is TRBV25-1, the J gene TRBJ1-1; 9 bases match TRBD1. The CDR3 is made up of 18 amino acids. V shed 4 bases, J shed 1 base, and the junction held 13 bases outside the gene matches. CDR1 MGHDK and CDR2 SYGVNS come from the germline V gene. The CDR3: CASSVYGTGNTRNTEAFF. CDR3 DNA sequence: TGTGCCAGCAGTGTCTACGGGACAGGGAATACGAGGAACACTGAAGCTTTCTTT.

This chain connects TRBV4-2 to TRBJ2-7, with a tentative D call TRBD1 (5 bases). Germline V gene lookup returns CDR1 LGHNA and CDR2 YNFKEQ. V was trimmed by 3 bases and J by 6 bases, leaving 21 bases between them. This CDR3 has 16 amino acids. Here the CDR3 DNA reads TGTGCCAGCAGCCAGGGCCCAGGTGGCAGGGTGGGCGAGCAGTACTTC. Translating it yields CASSQGPGGRVGEQYF.

The chain links TRBV5-4 to TRBJ1-2; 8 bases are a match to TRBD1. Trimming at V came to 0 bases and at J to 6 bases, leaving 7 bases not matched to a gene. CDR1 and CDR2 from the germline V gene are SGHNT and YYREEE (reference sequence). CDR3 length: 15 residues. For the CDR3, the DNA is TGTGCCAGCAGCTTGGGCACAGGGGGGACGGATGGCTACACCTTC. It encodes CASSLGTGGTDGYTF.

This chain links TRBV9 with TRBJ2-3; D may be TRBD2 (6 bases). CDR1 SGDLS and CDR2 YYNGEE come from the germline V gene. There are 15 residues in the CDR3. V shed 4 bases and J shed 4 bases, with 16 bases lying between them. CDR3 sequence: CASSYAGLSADTQYF. In DNA form, the CDR3 reads TGTGCCAGCAGCTATGCGGGACTGTCGGCAGATACGCAGTATTTT.

The chain carries TRBV4-3 and TRBJ2-7, with TRBD1 as a possible D gene (5 bases). V lost 4 bases and J lost 0, with 10 bases in between. From germline, CDR1 is LGHNA and CDR2 YSLEER. The CDR3 runs 14 residues. DNA for the CDR3: TGCGCCAGCAGCCGTGACAGTAGCTCCTACGAGCAGTACTTC. The encoded protein is CASSRDSSSYEQYF.

The chain couples TRBV7-3 to TRBJ2-3; 7 nucleotides match TRBD2. J lost 1 base, V lost 2 bases, and 9 bases had no gene match. In germline, CDR1 is SGHTA, CDR2 FQGTGA. CDR3 length: 17 amino acids. The CDR3 DNA reads TGTGCCAGCAGCTTAGGAGGGAGGGTGGAGGGCACAGATACGCAGTATTTT. This gives the protein CASSLGGRVEGTDTQYF.

The chain recombines TRBV11-2 with TRBJ2-4; no firm D call. Germline V gives CDR1 SGHAT, CDR2 FQNNGV. Trimming stripped 4 bases from V and 6 bases from J, with 4 bases between. The CDR3 is 11 amino acids. The CDR3 nucleotides are TGTGCCAGCAGCTCTTTAAACATTCAGTACTTC. It codes for CASSSLNIQYF.

The gene calls are TRBV4-3 and TRBJ2-1; TRBD2 matches 7 bases. This CDR3 region has 15 residues. CDR1 is LGHNA and CDR2 is YSLEER in the germline V gene. V lost 4 bases, J lost 10 bases, and 13 bases stayed unmatched. The CDR3 nucleotides read TGCGCCAGCAGCCCCGGGGGTGGGAGGGCCAACGAGCAGTTCTTC. This codes for CASSPGGGRANEQFF.

Comment on this clone: Other DNA sequences of this sample code for an identical CDR3. V is TRBV7-3 and J is TRBJ2-7, with 8 bases identical to TRBD1. The CDR3 contains 13 residues. Germline V lookup: CDR1 SGHTA, CDR2 FQGTGA. V was pared by 5 bases and J by 3 bases, with 3 bases of the junction left unmatched. In nucleotides, the CDR3 is TGTGCCAGCAGCCCTGACAGGGGCTACGAGCAGTACTTC. This sequence encodes CASSPDRGYEQYF.

The V and J genes are TRBV5-4 and TRBJ2-7; a possible D gene is TRBD1 (5 bases). CDR1 and CDR2 from the germline V gene are SGHNT and YYREEE (reference sequence). V was shortened by 1 base and J by 5 bases, with 22 bases between the two germline ends. This CDR3 has 17 amino acids. CDR3: CASSLWQGVGGRNEQYF. As DNA, the CDR3 is TGTGCCAGCAGCTTGTGGCAGGGTGTGGGTGGAAGGAACGAGCAGTACTTC.

V usage is TRBV4-2 and J usage is TRBJ2-7; tentative D call: TRBD2 (6 bases). The CDR3 has 15 residues. CDR1 is LGHNA and CDR2 is YNFKEQ in the germline V gene. V was cut by 0 bases and J by 3 bases, with 12 bases left in between. The CDR3 bases are TGTGCCAGCAGCCAAGATGGTAGCGGACGCTACGAGCAGTACTTC. Encoded protein: CASSQDGSGRYEQYF.

This clone appeared once. The V gene is TRBV10-3, the J gene TRBJ2-7; the match to TRBD2 covers 7 bases. The V segment lost 5 bases and the J segment 2 bases; nucleotides outside the gene matches: 12. The CDR3 totals 16 residues. From germline, CDR1 is ENHRY and CDR2 SYGVKD. As DNA, the CDR3 is TGTGCCATCAGTACAGCGGGGCACTTGGAAACCTACGAGCAGTACTTC. Protein: CAISTAGHLETYEQYF.

The chain employs TRBV27 and TRBJ1-5; D gene unclear. Germline assignment: CDR1 MNHEY and CDR2 SMNVEV (reference sequence). CDR3 length: 13 amino acids. Trimming left V 4 bases short and J 0 bases short, with 4 bases between. The CDR3 DNA is TGTGCCAGCAGTTCTTTTAGCAATCAGCCCCAGCATTTT. This encodes CASSSFSNQPQHF.

This sequence joins TRBV19 and TRBJ2-7; 8 bases match TRBD1. The V gene's germline CDR1 is LNHDA and CDR2 SQIVND (reference sequence). The CDR3 length is 15 residues. V dropped 5 bases and J dropped 5; count of bases not matched to a gene: 11. The CDR3 is CASSSLGTGPNEQYF. CDR3 coding DNA: TGTGCCAGTAGTTCGCTCGGGACAGGTCCAAACGAGCAGTACTTC.

In this sample, this clone turned up once. V is TRBV5-1 and J is TRBJ2-3, with a tentative D call TRBD2 (5 bases). Germline V CDR1 and CDR2: SGHRS, YFSETQ. The CDR3 extends over 16 amino acids. Between the trimmed V and J ends, which lost 4 bases and 1 base, there was a span of 16 bases. The CDR3 DNA follows: TGCGCCAGCAGCCCCCCCTCGCTAGCAGGCACAGATACGCAGTATTTT. It specifies CASSPPSLAGTDTQYF.

The genes are TRBV6-5 and TRBJ2-7; D might be TRBD1 (5 bases). V was shortened by 2 bases and J by 2 bases, with 10 bases between the two germline ends. This CDR3 comprises 14 residues. Germline V gene data show CDR1 as MNHEY and CDR2 as SVGAGI. The CDR3 bases are TGTGCCAGCAGTTACGACAGTGGGCCCTACGAGCAGTACTTC. This codes for CASSYDSGPYEQYF.

A single count supports this clone. The chain uses TRBV27 and TRBJ2-2; unclear D gene. Between the trimmed V and J ends, which lost 3 bases and 4 bases, there was a span of 9 bases. CDR3 length: 14 residues. Germline values: CDR1 MNHEY, CDR2 SMNVEV (reference sequence). Written as DNA, the CDR3 is TGTGCCAGCAGTTTCGGTAGTTCCACCGGGGAGCTGTTTTTT. This encodes CASSFGSSTGELFF.

As to this clone: The sample carries other DNA sequences with the same CDR3. The chain uses TRBV11-2 and TRBJ2-7, with D perhaps TRBD1 or TRBD2 (5 bases each). Between the trimmed V and J ends, which lost 4 bases and 2 bases, there was a span of 12 bases. Per germline, CDR1 SGHAT and CDR2 FQNNGV. CDR3 length: 14 residues. The CDR3 spells CASSSSGLAYEQYF. The CDR3 region has the DNA TGTGCCAGCAGCTCCTCGGGGCTCGCCTACGAGCAGTACTTC.

The chain is built from TRBV29-1 and TRBJ1-2; D is possibly TRBD1 (6 bases). This CDR3 contains 13 residues. Germline V gives CDR1 SQVTM, CDR2 ANQGSEA. V was clipped by 5 bases and J by 8 bases, with 18 bases between them. CDR3 DNA sequence: TGCAGCGTTCCCCCCGTGGGGGCGAAGGGCTACACCTTC. This encodes CSVPPVGAKGYTF.

The chain has TRBV11-2 and TRBJ2-7; D gene ambiguous. The germline V gene encodes CDR1 SGHAT and CDR2 FQNNGV. This CDR3 is built from 13 residues. V was cut by 0 bases and J by 4 bases, with 7 bases left in between. In DNA, the CDR3 is TGTGCCAGCAGCTTAGAAAATATGTACGAGCAGTACTTC. This sequence encodes CASSLENMYEQYF.

V is TRBV21-1 and J is TRBJ1-5; the DNA was not compared with TRBD1, the D call given in the table. TRBV21-1 is assigned pseudogene status. This CDR3 has 20 residues. The CDR3, as DNA: TGTGCCAGCAGCAAAGCACTACCGGGACATAGGCGGGTCGGGGTTGCGCCCCAGCATTTT. It codes for CASSKALPGHRRVGVAPQHF.

The chain joins TRBV4-1 to TRBJ1-1; 9 positions match TRBD1. Germline V gene sequence: CDR1 MGHRA, CDR2 YSYEKL. J was trimmed by 5 bases and V by 2 bases; bases with no gene match: 6. This CDR3 is built from 15 residues. The CDR3 DNA follows: TGCGCCAGCAGCCAACAGGGACAGGGTAGGACTGAAGCTTTCTTT. This codes for CASSQQGQGRTEAFF.

The V and J genes are TRBV25-1 and TRBJ2-1; no reliable D call. V was clipped by 6 bases and J by 4 bases, with 4 bases between them. This CDR3 comprises 11 residues. Germline loops: CDR1 MGHDK, CDR2 SYGVNS. CDR3 nucleotides: TGTGCCAGCAGAAAATACAATGAGCAGTTCTTC. Amino acid sequence: CASRKYNEQFF. The complete variable domain, with remaining parts taken from reference TRBV25-1 and TRBJ2-1, reads EADIYQTPRYLVIGTGKKITLECSQTMGHDKMYWYQQDPGMELHLIHYSYGVNSTEKGDLSSESTVSRIRTEHFPLTLESARPSHTSQYLCASRKYNEQFFGPGTRLTVL.